Presented here are 23 T cell receptor beta chains from one specimen sequenced in a study of post-analysis software for immune sequencing data. The TCR beta cDNA libraries carried unique molecular identifiers. One entry per CDR3 protein, called by TCRdb with MiXCR from the PCR reads. Among roughly 620,000 distinct CDR3 sequences listed, around 40% were seen once. Study findings and constraints: Five or six TRBV segments appeared more often in patients than in controls, and TRBV5-6, TRBV5-1 and TRBV20-1 were among these.

The antigens these receptors bind are not known. The sequencing sample was made of blood. These receptor sequences come from a girl between 5 and 17 years old with multiple sclerosis.

The table lists this clonotype with a few counts. V usage is TRBV15 and J usage is TRBJ2-1, with D perhaps TRBD2 (6 bases). Germline values: CDR1 LNHNV, CDR2 YYDKDF (reference sequence). This CDR3 spans 15 amino acids. Trimming shortened V by 0 bases and J by 14 bases, and 20 bases separated the two germline ends. Here the CDR3 reads CATSRDAARDFREFF. The CDR3 bases are TGTGCCACCAGCAGAGATGCCGCCCGGGACTTTCGAGAGTTCTTC. Full variable domain (outside the CDR3, taken from reference TRBV15 and TRBJ2-1): DAMVIQNPRYQVTQFGKPVTLSCSQTLNHNVMYWYQQKSSQAPKLLFHYYDKDFNNEADTPDNFQSRRPNTSFCFLDIRSPGLGDTAMYLCATSRDAARDFREFFGPGTRLTVL.

This sequence joins TRBV7-2 and TRBJ2-7; the match to TRBD1 covers 9 bases. The J segment lost 3 bases and the V segment lost 6 bases, leaving 9 bases of the junction unmatched. CDR1 and CDR2 (germline): SGHTA, FQGNSA. The CDR3 extends over 15 amino acids. The CDR3 sequence: CASSSPTGQGYEQYF. As DNA, the CDR3 is TGTGCCAGCAGTTCACCAACGGGACAGGGCTACGAGCAGTACTTC.

This clonotype turned up a few times. V gene TRBV6-6 combines with J gene TRBJ2-7, with D perhaps assigned TRBD1 or TRBD2 (6 bases each). CDR1 is MNHNY and CDR2 is SVGAGI in the germline V gene (reference sequence). CDR3 length: 14 amino acids. The germline V and J ends were trimmed by 8 bases and 5 bases, with 19 bases remaining between them. CDR3 region: CASVRTTGANEQYF. CDR3 coding DNA: TGTGCCAGCGTCCGGACGACGGGGGCCAACGAGCAGTACTTC.

This clonotype was picked up a small number of times. The chain combines TRBV24-1 with TRBJ2-1; 9 nucleotides agree with TRBD2. Unmatched junction bases numbered 13, after V lost 3 bases and J lost 5 bases. The germline gives CDR1 KGHDR, CDR2 SFDVKD. This CDR3 has 18 residues. CDR3 sequence (DNA): TGTGCCACCAGTGATCAGGGGGTCGGCGGGAGGGCCCACAATGAGCAGTTCTTC. The encoded protein is CATSDQGVGGRAHNEQFF.

The CDR3 is CASNGGRAADTQYF. CDR3 in DNA: TGTGCCAGCAACGGGGGGAGGGCTGCAGATACGCAGTATTTT. The chain is built from TRBV5-5 and TRBJ2-3; 7 bases are shared with TRBD2. Trimming took 6 bases from V and 4 from J; bases not matched to a gene: 8. Per the germline V gene, CDR1 is SGHKS and CDR2 is YYEKEE (reference sequence). This CDR3 contains 14 residues.

Only a few counts were recorded for this clonotype. V usage is TRBV7-2 and J usage is TRBJ2-1; D call uncertain. V shed 2 bases and J shed 6 bases, with 11 bases lying between them. CDR3 size: 14 residues. Germline CDR1 SGHTA, CDR2 FQGNSA. This CDR3 reads CASSLPPTVNEQFF. In DNA form, the CDR3 reads TGTGCCAGCAGCTTACCCCCTACGGTCAATGAGCAGTTCTTC.

The V gene is TRBV12-3 or TRBV12-4, the J gene TRBJ1-2, with D possibly being TRBD1 (5 bases). CDR3 length: 15 residues. V was pared by 6 bases and J by 4 bases, with 18 bases between. The DNA for the CDR3 is TGTGCCAGCAGCCCGGACCCGACAGATACCTATGGCTACACCTTC. It specifies CASSPDPTDTYGYTF.

This clonotype was seen a handful of times. The chain carries TRBV12-3 or TRBV12-4 and TRBJ2-5; D ambiguous. Trimming took off 8 bases at V and 2 bases at J, with 18 bases between the two ends. The CDR3 extends over 15 amino acids. CDR3 sequence: CASSPPGGSQETQYF. The CDR3 DNA reads TGTGCCAGCTCCCCGCCCGGCGGATCTCAAGAGACCCAGTACTTC.

V is TRBV12-3 or TRBV12-4 and J is TRBJ2-5; D unresolved. The V end lost 6 bases, the J end lost 2 bases, and 16 bases lay between the germline ends. The CDR3 is 15 amino acids. The CDR3 protein is CASRNSDRRQETQYF. CDR3 nucleotides: TGTGCCAGCAGGAACTCGGACCGCAGGCAAGAGACCCAGTACTTC.

The CDR3 bases are TGTGCCAGCAGCTCCACCGGGACTGCTAGCGGGTCCGATGAGCAGTTCTTC. Protein sequence: CASSSTGTASGSDEQFF. The chain employs TRBV13 and TRBJ2-1; TRBD2 aligns across 8 bases. Germline V gene sequence: CDR1 PRHDT, CDR2 FYEKMQ (reference sequence). This CDR3 spans 17 amino acids. J gave up 8 bases and V 4 bases, and 16 bases lay outside the gene matches.

The J gene is TRBJ2-7, the V gene TRBV20-1; 7 bases map to TRBD2. Germline CDR1 reads DFQATT; CDR2 reads SNEGSKA (reference sequence). V trimming: 6 bases; J trimming: 0 bases; junction bases outside the gene matches: 20. The CDR3 has 18 amino acids. CDR3 amino acids: CSAPGGGSLPRSSYEQYF. CDR3 DNA sequence: TGCAGTGCCCCCGGAGGCGGGAGCCTTCCCCGAAGCTCCTACGAGCAGTACTTC.

CDR3 coding DNA: TGCAGTGCTCGGAGCAGCACCACAGATACGCAGTATTTT. It codes for CSARSSTTDTQYF. The chain uses TRBV20-1 and TRBJ2-3; the D is unclear. Germline values: CDR1 DFQATT, CDR2 SNEGSKA (reference sequence). The CDR3 has 13 residues. V lost 5 bases, J lost 2 bases, and 11 bases lay in between.

The genes are TRBV7-3 and TRBJ2-3; no firm D call. This CDR3 contains 13 residues. Germline V gene lookup returns CDR1 SGHTA and CDR2 FQGTGA. Trimming shortened V by 5 bases and J by 4 bases, and 10 bases separated the two germline ends. The chain's CDR3 is CASSLFEADTQYF. The CDR3 nucleotides are TGTGCCAGCAGCCTCTTCGAGGCAGATACGCAGTATTTT.

A word on this clonotype: Relative to the germline gene, one junction end is altered; a read error may explain this. This chain links TRBV6-5 with TRBJ2-1, with 9 bases that match TRBD2. The CDR3 is 15 amino acids. Germline V gives CDR1 MNHEY, CDR2 SVGAGI. The CDR3 DNA sequence: TGTGCCGGCAGTCGAGCGGGGGGTTCCCACAATGAGCAGTTCTTC. Encoded protein: CAGSRAGGSHNEQFF.

This clonotype was seen more than once but under ten times. The chain employs TRBV7-9 and TRBJ1-1; 8 bases are a match to TRBD1. Germline V gene lookup returns CDR1 SEHNR and CDR2 FQNEAQ (reference sequence). The CDR3 has 12 amino acids. The J segment lost 9 bases and the V segment lost 0 bases, leaving 0 bases of the junction unmatched. The CDR3 nucleotides are TGTGCCAGCAGCTTAGCCAGGGGGCAAGCTTTCTTT. Its translation: CASSLARGQAFF.

Only a few counts were recorded for this clonotype. The V and J genes are TRBV7-2 and TRBJ2-5; 9 bases are a match to TRBD2. V was pared by 4 bases and J by 1 base, with 7 bases of the junction left unmatched. The CDR3 sequence is 16 residues long. Germline CDR1 SGHTA, CDR2 FQGNSA. CDR3: CASSWGPSGVQETQYF. In DNA, the CDR3 is TGTGCCAGCAGCTGGGGGCCTAGCGGGGTCCAAGAGACCCAGTACTTC.

This clonotype was recorded a few times. This chain links TRBV10-3 with TRBJ2-1; a weak D match, TRBD1 (6 bases). The germline V gene encodes CDR1 ENHRY and CDR2 SYGVKD. V was shortened by 6 bases and J by 5 bases, with 11 bases between the two germline ends. There are 13 residues in the CDR3. CDR3 loop: CAIRKDSDNEQFF. In DNA, the CDR3 is TGTGCCATCAGGAAGGACAGCGACAATGAGCAGTTCTTC.

V and J are TRBV30 and TRBJ2-1; 7 bases map to TRBD1. V lost 0 bases, J lost 7 bases, and 6 bases stayed unmatched. This CDR3 spans 14 amino acids. Germline V gives CDR1 GTSNPN, CDR2 SVGIG (reference sequence). The CDR3: CAWSVRTQGNEQFF. CDR3 bases: TGTGCCTGGAGTGTCCGGACACAGGGGAATGAGCAGTTCTTC.

This clonotype appeared a few times. One junction end does not reproduce the germline sequence, and a read error may be involved. V is TRBV7-7 and J is TRBJ2-7; 11 nucleotides agree with TRBD1. This CDR3 has 15 residues. In germline, CDR1 is SSHAT, CDR2 FNYEAQ (reference sequence). The CDR3, as DNA: TGTGCTAGCAGCTTACTAGGGACAGGGGGATACGAGCAGTACTTC. This codes for CASSLLGTGGYEQYF.

This chain uses TRBV6-1 with TRBJ2-4; tentative D call: TRBD2 (8 bases). Germline CDR1 reads MNHNS; CDR2 reads SASEGT. V was clipped by 5 bases and J by 2 bases, with 16 bases between them. The length of the CDR3 is 16 residues. This chain's CDR3 is CASSPREGATKNIQYF. Here the CDR3 DNA reads TGTGCCAGCAGTCCCCGGGAGGGGGCAACCAAAAACATTCAGTACTTC.

The V and J genes are TRBV4-1 and TRBJ2-3, with D possibly TRBD2 on 7 matching bases. The CDR3 spans 16 residues. Germline CDR1 and CDR2: MGHRA and YSYEKL. Trimming cost V 1 base and J 5 bases, with 16 bases left between them. CDR3 in amino acids: CASSQGGGGAEDTQYF. In DNA form, the CDR3 reads TGCGCCAGCAGCCAAGGAGGAGGGGGGGCAGAAGATACGCAGTATTTT.

As to this clonotype: A read error may produce the germline difference seen at one junction end. The CDR3 spells CASSPRGQEAQYF. The DNA of the CDR3 is TGTGCCAGCAGCCCCCGTGGTCAAGAGGCCCAGTACTTC. The chain recombines TRBV11-2 with TRBJ2-5, with D unresolved. The CDR3 covers 13 residues. CDR1 is SGHAT and CDR2 is FQNNGV in the germline V gene.

The rearrangement uses TRBV5-1 and TRBJ2-5; D may be TRBD1 or TRBD2 (5 bases each). The CDR3 consists of 15 residues. Germline values: CDR1 SGHRS, CDR2 YFSETQ. Trimming cost V 2 bases and J 1 base, with 12 bases left between them. CDR3 bases: TGCGCCAGCAGCTTAAGTACGGGGCTCCAAGAGACCCAGTACTTC. Residues: CASSLSTGLQETQYF.